This TCR beta chain was documented in a study of T cell repertoires in cytomegalovirus infection. Study in general: Shared public TCR beta signatures pointed to both CMV infection and a matching HLA type. Broader study findings: CMV-specific TCR beta clonotypes restricted by HLA-C were the ones dominating the ex vivo response. Individuals carrying CMV plus the relevant HLA were identified by cumulative frequency of public TCR beta families.

The CDR3 extends over 12 amino acids. In germline, CDR1 is MNHEY, CDR2 SVGEGT. V lost 2 bases and J 12 bases, leaving 11 bases between the germline ends. One entry per CDR3 protein, called by TCRdb with MiXCR from the reads. The top ten hold about 19% of the sample, which has some 160,000 distinct CDR3 sequences, 15% to 20% seen once. This clonotype was recorded a few times. Antigen: not known. The genes are TRBV6-2 or TRBV6-3 and TRBJ2-1, with D hard to call. The origin of this receptor is a human donor in good health (CMV status not recorded). Some clones in this sample may be carry-over from other donors' samples. The sample comprised CD8+ T cells from PBMCs. CDR3: CASSYGPSGQFF. CDR3 sequence (DNA): TGTGCCAGCAGTTACGGCCCCTCGGGGCAGTTCTTC.